Following are 8 T cell receptor beta chains from one sample sequenced in a study of T-cell memory formation after mild COVID-19. TCRdb re-called the 5' RACE reads through MiXCR, storing one row per CDR3 protein. Of almost 550,000 distinct CDR3 sequences in the sample, around 21% were seen once. The sample comprised PBMCs or a T cell subset sorted from them (not recorded which). The receptors here all came from an adult woman who had mild COVID-19 (a few samples of this study predate the infection). Cell type and time point are not known.

This clonotype was found many times. The gene calls are TRBV6-2 or TRBV6-3 and TRBJ2-7; TRBD2 matches at 7 bases. The CDR3 totals 17 residues. Germline CDR1 is MNHEY and CDR2 is SVGEGT. V gave up 0 bases and J gave up 0 bases; unmatched junction bases: 8. The CDR3 sequence is CASSYSYQRGHSYEQYF. Written as DNA, the CDR3 is TGTGCCAGCAGTTACTCCTACCAGCGGGGCCACTCCTACGAGCAGTACTTC.

CDR3 sequence (DNA): TGTGCCAGCAGTCGATTCCGGGAGGAGCAGTTCTTC. This translates into CASSRFREEQFF. The gene calls are TRBV7-2 and TRBJ2-1, with a weak D call TRBD2 (6 bases). From germline, CDR1 is SGHTA and CDR2 FQGNSA. The V and J ends lost 6 bases and 10 bases respectively, with 13 bases between them. The CDR3 extends over 12 amino acids.

Many counts were recorded for this clonotype. The chain combines TRBV7-9 with TRBJ2-7; D gene uncertain. With 2 bases removed from V and 4 bases from J, the gap between germline ends came to 15 bases. CDR1 SEHNR and CDR2 FQNEAQ come from the germline V gene (reference sequence). This CDR3 comprises 15 residues. CDR3 residues: CASSLSSGVVYEQYF. The CDR3 nucleotides read TGTGCCAGCAGCTTAAGTTCTGGTGTGGTGTACGAGCAGTACTTC.

This sequence joins TRBV4-2 and TRBJ2-7, with 9 bases aligning to TRBD1. V was clipped by 0 bases and J by 5 bases; unmatched bases: 8. The CDR3 is made up of 16 amino acids. The germline CDR1 and CDR2 sequences are LGHNA and YNFKEQ. As DNA, the CDR3 is TGTGCCAGCAGCCAAGATCCTGGGACAGGGATGAACGAGCAGTACTTC. This translates into CASSQDPGTGMNEQYF.

This clonotype was seen more than once but under ten times. This chain connects TRBV29-1 to TRBJ2-2; D is uncertain. CDR1 and CDR2 (germline): SQVTM, ANQGSEA. This CDR3 comprises 11 residues. With 5 bases removed from V and 5 bases from J, the gap between germline ends came to 6 bases. As DNA, the CDR3 is TGCAGCGTTCTAGGGACCGGGGAGCTGTTTTTT. It encodes CSVLGTGELFF.

This clonotype has only a few counts. V usage is TRBV25-1 and J usage is TRBJ1-6; D possibly corresponds to TRBD1 (5 bases). Trimming shortened V by 6 bases and J by 9 bases, and 15 bases separated the two germline ends. Germline loops: CDR1 MGHDK, CDR2 SYGVNS. The CDR3 runs 14 residues. The CDR3: CASRQTRESSPLHF. The CDR3 DNA follows: TGTGCCAGCAGGCAGACCAGGGAAAGTTCACCCCTCCACTTT.

This clonotype was observed many times. This chain joins TRBV5-5 and TRBJ2-7, with D maybe TRBD1 (7 bases). CDR1 and CDR2 (germline): SGHKS, YYEKEE (reference sequence). The CDR3 totals 13 residues. Trimming shortened V by 4 bases and J by 3 bases, and 11 bases separated the two germline ends. CDR3 coding DNA: TGTGCCAGCAGCGTCCAGGGGGGCTACGAGCAGTACTTC. Its protein is CASSVQGGYEQYF.

This clonotype has just one count. V and J are TRBV20-1 and TRBJ2-7; D is possibly TRBD2 (6 bases). V lost 3 bases, J lost 4 bases, and 10 bases lay in between. The CDR3 runs to 12 residues. Germline V gene sequence: CDR1 DFQATT, CDR2 SNEGSKA (reference sequence). In DNA form, the CDR3 reads TGCAGTGCTAGTCTGCGGGGATACGAGCAGTACTTC. Translating it yields CSASLRGYEQYF.